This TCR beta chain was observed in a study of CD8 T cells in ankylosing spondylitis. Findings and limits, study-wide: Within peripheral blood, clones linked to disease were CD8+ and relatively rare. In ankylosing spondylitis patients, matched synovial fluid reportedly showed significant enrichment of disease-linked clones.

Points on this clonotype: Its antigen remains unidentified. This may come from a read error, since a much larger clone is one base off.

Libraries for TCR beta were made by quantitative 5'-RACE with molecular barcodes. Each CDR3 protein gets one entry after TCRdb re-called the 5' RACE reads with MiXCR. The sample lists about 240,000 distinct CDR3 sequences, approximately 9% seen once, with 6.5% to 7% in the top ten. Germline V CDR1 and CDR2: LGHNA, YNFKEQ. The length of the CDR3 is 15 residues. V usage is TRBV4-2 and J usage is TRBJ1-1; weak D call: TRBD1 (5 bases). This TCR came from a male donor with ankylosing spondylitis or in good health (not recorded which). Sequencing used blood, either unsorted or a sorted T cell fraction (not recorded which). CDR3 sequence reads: CASSQDLGLGTAAFF. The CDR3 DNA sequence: TGTGCCAGCAGCCAAGATCTGGGGCTCGGCACTGCAGCTTTCTTT.